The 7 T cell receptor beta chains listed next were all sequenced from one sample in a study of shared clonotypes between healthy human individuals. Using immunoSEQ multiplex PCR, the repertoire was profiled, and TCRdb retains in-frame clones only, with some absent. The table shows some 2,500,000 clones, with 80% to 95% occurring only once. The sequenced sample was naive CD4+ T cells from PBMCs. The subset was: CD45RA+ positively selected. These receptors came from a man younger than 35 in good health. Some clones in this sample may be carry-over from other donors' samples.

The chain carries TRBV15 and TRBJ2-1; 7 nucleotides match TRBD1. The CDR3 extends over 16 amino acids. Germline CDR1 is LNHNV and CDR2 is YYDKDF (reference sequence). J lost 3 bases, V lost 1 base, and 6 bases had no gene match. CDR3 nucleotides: TGTGCCACCAGCAGAGTAGGGGGCCCGGTCTACAATGAGCAGTTCTTC. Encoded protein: CATSRVGGPVYNEQFF.

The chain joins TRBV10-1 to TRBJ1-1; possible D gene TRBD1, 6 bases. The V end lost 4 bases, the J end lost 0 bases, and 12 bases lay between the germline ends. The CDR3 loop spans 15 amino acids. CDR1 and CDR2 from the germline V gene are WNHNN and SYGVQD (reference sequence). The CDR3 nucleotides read TGCGCCAGCAGTGTCGCAGGGGCGATGAACACTGAAGCTTTCTTT. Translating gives CASSVAGAMNTEAFF.

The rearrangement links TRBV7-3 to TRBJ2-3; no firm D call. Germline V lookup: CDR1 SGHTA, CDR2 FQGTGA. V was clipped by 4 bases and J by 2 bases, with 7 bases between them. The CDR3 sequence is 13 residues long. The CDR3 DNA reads TGTGCCAGCAGCTCAGAGGTCACAGATACGCAGTATTTT. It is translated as CASSSEVTDTQYF.

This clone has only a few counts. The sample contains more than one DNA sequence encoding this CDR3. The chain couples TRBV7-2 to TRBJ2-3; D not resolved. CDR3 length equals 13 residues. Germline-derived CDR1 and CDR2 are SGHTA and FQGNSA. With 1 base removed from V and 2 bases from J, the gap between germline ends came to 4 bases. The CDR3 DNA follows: TGTGCCAGCAGCTTAGAACCCACAGATACGCAGTATTTT. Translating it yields CASSLEPTDTQYF.

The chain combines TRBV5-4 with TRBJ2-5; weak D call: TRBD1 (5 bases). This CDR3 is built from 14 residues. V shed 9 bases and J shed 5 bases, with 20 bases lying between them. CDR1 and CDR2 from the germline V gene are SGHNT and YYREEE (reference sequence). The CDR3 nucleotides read TGTGCCACCCAGGGCAAAGCGCCGGTGGAGACCCAGTACTTC. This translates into CATQGKAPVETQYF.

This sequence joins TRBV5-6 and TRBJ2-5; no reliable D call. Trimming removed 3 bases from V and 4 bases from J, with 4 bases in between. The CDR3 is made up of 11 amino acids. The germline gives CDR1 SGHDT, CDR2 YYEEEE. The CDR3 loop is CASSYGETQYF. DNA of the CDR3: TGTGCCAGCAGCTATGGAGAGACCCAGTACTTC.

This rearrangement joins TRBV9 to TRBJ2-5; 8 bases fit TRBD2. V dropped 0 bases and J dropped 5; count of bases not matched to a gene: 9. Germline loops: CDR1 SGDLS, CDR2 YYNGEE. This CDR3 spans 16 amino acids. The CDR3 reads CASSVGEAGVRETQYF. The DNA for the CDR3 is TGTGCCAGCAGCGTAGGGGAAGCGGGGGTCAGGGAGACCCAGTACTTC.